The present T cell receptor beta chain was sequenced within a study of cytomegalovirus exposure and HLA in healthy donors. Study at large: In terms of ancestry, the Caucasian-associated cluster contained about four fifths of the approximately 420 genotyped donors. Study-wide findings and caveats: Cytomegalovirus-associated TCR beta chains were listed, numbering 164. In vitro work confirmed that a few CMV-associated chains recognize CMV antigens. In an earlier analysis, most TCR beta V segments were productive about 87% or about 30% of the time.

Germline V CDR1 and CDR2: LGHNA, YNFKEQ. The CDR3 has 16 amino acids. V was shortened by 4 bases and J by 0 bases, with 10 bases between the two germline ends. The primer mix had 60 Vbeta and 13 Jbeta primers. The data were produced by immunoSEQ multiplex PCR, yet TCRdb's version contains in-frame clones alone and is incomplete. This sample has some 120,000 clones, with about 63% found just once. With regard to this clone: Its antigen is not known.

V and J are TRBV4-2 and TRBJ2-6; D is unresolved. This receptor was identified in a man aged 30-40 years in good health and CMV-seropositive. What was sequenced was PBMCs. DNA for the CDR3: TGTGCCAGCAGCCTTGAGGCAGCCTCTGGGGCCAACGTCCTGACTTTC. This translates into CASSLEAASGANVLTF.